This TCR beta chain comes out of a study of T-cell reconstitution after alpha-beta-depleted transplantation in children. General observations from the study: A year post-transplant, T-cell counts and diversity derived mostly from newly produced T cells. It was reported that alpha-beta T cells came from several hundred expanded graft clones (about two months after transplant). Some patients' high day-60 TCRbeta diversity was traced to surviving recipient T cells and thymic progenitors.

CDR3 length: 14 residues. Trimming took 2 bases from V and 2 from J, leaving 7 bases between them. The germline V gene has CDR1 KGHDR and CDR2 SFDVKD. There are a few counts of this clonotype. Its antigen is unidentified. The authors prepared the TCRbeta library with unique molecular identifiers. In TCRdb, the PCR reads were re-called with MiXCR into one record per CDR3 protein. The sample has hundreds of thousands of distinct CDR3 sequences; roughly 23% are singletons. J is TRBJ2-3 and V is TRBV24-1; D is unresolved. This TCR came from a boy younger than two who had a stem cell transplant for acute myeloid leukemia, so the T cells may come from the graft donor. The specimen was PBMCs, mostly from graft donor cells, collected 360 days after TCRalphabeta/CD19-depleted stem cell transplant. Here the CDR3 reads CATSDSRATDTQYF. CDR3 in DNA: TGTGCCACCAGTGATTCCCGCGCCACAGATACGCAGTATTTT.